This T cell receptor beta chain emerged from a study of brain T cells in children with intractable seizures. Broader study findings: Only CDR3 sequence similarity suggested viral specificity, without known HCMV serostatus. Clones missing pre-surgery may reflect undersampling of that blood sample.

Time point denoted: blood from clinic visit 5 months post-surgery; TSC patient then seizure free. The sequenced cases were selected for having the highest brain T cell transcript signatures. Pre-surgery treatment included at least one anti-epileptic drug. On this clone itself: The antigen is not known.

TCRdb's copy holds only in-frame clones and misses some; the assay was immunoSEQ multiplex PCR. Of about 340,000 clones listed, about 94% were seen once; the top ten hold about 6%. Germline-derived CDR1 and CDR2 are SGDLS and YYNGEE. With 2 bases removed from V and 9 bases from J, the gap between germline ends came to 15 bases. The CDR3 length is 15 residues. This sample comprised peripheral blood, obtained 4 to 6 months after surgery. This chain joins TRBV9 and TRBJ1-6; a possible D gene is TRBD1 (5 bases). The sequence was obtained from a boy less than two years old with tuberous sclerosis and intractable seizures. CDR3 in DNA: TGTGCCAGCAGCGTCGACAGCCGAATGGGTTCACCCCTCCACTTT. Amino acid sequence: CASSVDSRMGSPLHF.